One and the same sample provided the 9 T cell receptor beta chains below, sequenced in a study of T-cell memory formation after mild COVID-19. Using its own MiXCR run on the 5' RACE reads, TCRdb lists one record per CDR3 protein. The sample has 300,000 to 400,000 distinct CDR3 sequences, roughly 13% seen once. The sample comprised PBMCs or a T cell subset sorted from them (not recorded which). These receptors originate from a man between 18 and 29 years old who had mild COVID-19 (a few samples of this study predate the infection). Cell type and time point are not known.

This clonotype has just a few counts. V is TRBV6-2 or TRBV6-3 and J is TRBJ2-6; 7 bases match TRBD1. Per the germline V gene, CDR1 is MNHEY and CDR2 is SVGEGT. CDR3 length: 15 amino acids. The junction had 3 bases not matched to a gene; V was cut back by 5 bases and J by 2 bases. CDR3 in DNA: TGTGCCAGCAGTAAAACAGGGGCTGGGGCCAACGTCCTGACTTTC. Translated: CASSKTGAGANVLTF.

The chain employs TRBV27 and TRBJ1-3; weak D call: TRBD1 (5 bases). The V and J ends lost 8 bases and 13 bases respectively, with 21 bases between them. The V gene's germline CDR1 is MNHEY and CDR2 SMNVEV (reference sequence). The CDR3 contains 13 residues. The CDR3 sequence is CASRGANLRKIYF. CDR3 bases: TGTGCCAGCCGTGGGGCCAATCTCCGGAAGATATATTTT.

The chain links TRBV9 to TRBJ1-1; TRBD1 might be the D (5 bases). This CDR3 contains 15 residues. Germline loops: CDR1 SGDLS, CDR2 YYNGEE. V dropped 0 bases and J dropped 4 bases, with 13 bases sitting between them. Here the CDR3 DNA reads TGTGCCAGCAGCGTAGGGGGGGAAGCACGCACTGAAGCTTTCTTT. Translating it yields CASSVGGEARTEAFF.

Ten or more counts support this clonotype. This chain uses TRBV20-1 with TRBJ2-7; D could derive from TRBD1 or TRBD2 (5 bases each). CDR1 is DFQATT, CDR2 SNEGSKA, per germline (reference sequence). The CDR3 is 14 residues long. The V gene lost 0 bases and the J gene lost 0 bases, with 9 bases spanning the gap. CDR3 in amino acids: CSARDPGTSYEQYF. The DNA for the CDR3 is TGCAGTGCTAGAGATCCAGGGACCTCCTACGAGCAGTACTTC.

This clonotype was detected many times. The chain uses TRBV12-3 or TRBV12-4 and TRBJ1-1; D unresolved. The CDR3 loop spans 14 amino acids. The ends were cut back, 1 base at V and 0 bases at J, with 6 bases in the middle. DNA for the CDR3: TGTGCCAGCAGTTTAGGCAGGATGAACACTGAAGCTTTCTTT. Translating it yields CASSLGRMNTEAFF.

This chain uses TRBV20-1 with TRBJ1-5; D is perhaps TRBD1 (6 bases). The CDR3 totals 13 residues. The V gene's germline CDR1 is DFQATT and CDR2 SNEGSKA (reference sequence). V was cut by 4 bases and J by 4 bases, with 11 bases left in between. The CDR3 nucleotides are TGCAGTGCTACAAAACAGGGAAATCAGCCCCAGCATTTT. This sequence encodes CSATKQGNQPQHF.

This clonotype was counted only a few times. This chain joins TRBV28 and TRBJ2-3; D is perhaps TRBD1 or TRBD2 (5 bases each). Looked up from germline, CDR1 is MDHEN and CDR2 is SYDVKM. V was clipped by 5 bases and J by 0 bases, with 15 bases between them. This CDR3 is built from 16 residues. CDR3 DNA sequence: TGTGCCAGCAGTCCCCTCGGGGCCGCTAGCACAGATACGCAGTATTTT. This translates into CASSPLGAASTDTQYF.

In its sample, this clonotype was seen a few times. The rearrangement joins TRBV20-1 to TRBJ2-7, with a weak D call TRBD2 (6 bases). Germline lookup yields CDR1 DFQATT and CDR2 SNEGSKA (reference sequence). Trimming removed 2 bases from V and 4 bases from J, with 30 bases in between. The CDR3 is made up of 19 amino acids. CDR3 in amino acids: CSARQPETTSSPSRYEQYF. The DNA of the CDR3 is TGCAGTGCTAGACAGCCCGAAACTACTAGCTCCCCCTCCAGATACGAGCAGTACTTC.

The sample holds a few counts of this clonotype. The rearrangement joins TRBV5-6 to TRBJ2-4; D call uncertain. Germline loops: CDR1 SGHDT, CDR2 YYEEEE. This CDR3 spans 13 amino acids. Trimming cost V 4 bases and J 0 bases, with 5 bases left between them. CDR3 in amino acids: CASSRLAKNIQYF. The DNA for the CDR3 is TGTGCCAGCAGCCGACTAGCCAAAAACATTCAGTACTTC.